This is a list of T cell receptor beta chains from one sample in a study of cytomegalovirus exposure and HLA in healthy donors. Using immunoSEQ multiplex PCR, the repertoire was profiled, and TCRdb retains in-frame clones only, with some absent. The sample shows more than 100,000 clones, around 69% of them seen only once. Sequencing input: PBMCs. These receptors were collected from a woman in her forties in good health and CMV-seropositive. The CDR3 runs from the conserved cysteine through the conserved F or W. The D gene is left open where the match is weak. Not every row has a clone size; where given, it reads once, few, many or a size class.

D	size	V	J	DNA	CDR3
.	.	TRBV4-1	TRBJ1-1	TGTGCCAGCAGCCAAGATGCAGTGAACACTGAAGCTTTCTTT	CASSQDAVNTEAFF
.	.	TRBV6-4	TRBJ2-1	TGTGCCAGCAGGGCCCCCGGGACTCGACACTACTCCACGGAAGAGCAGCAGTTCTTC	CASRAPGTRHYSTEEQQFF
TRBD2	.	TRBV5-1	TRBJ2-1	TGCGCCAGCAGCTTGGCCAACGGGCTAGCGGGGAATGAGCAGTTCTTC	CASSLANGLAGNEQFF
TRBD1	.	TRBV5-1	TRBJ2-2	TGCGCCAGCAGCGACAGGGGCGCGAACACCGGGGAGCTGTTTTTT	CASSDRGANTGELFF
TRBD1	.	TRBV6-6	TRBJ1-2	TGTGCCAGCAGTTACACGGGACAGGGTAACTATGGCTACACCTTC	CASSYTGQGNYGYTF
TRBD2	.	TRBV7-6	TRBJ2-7	TGTGCCAGCAGCCCGACTAGCGGGAGGGCCTACGAGCAGTACTTC	CASSPTSGRAYEQYF
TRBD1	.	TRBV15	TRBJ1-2	TGTGCCACCAGTCGACAGGGAAACTATGGCTACACCTTC	CATSRQGNYGYTF
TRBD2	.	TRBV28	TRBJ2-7	TGTGCCAGCGGAGGGGTAGCGGGGGCCGGGGAGCAGTACTTC	CASGGVAGAGEQYF
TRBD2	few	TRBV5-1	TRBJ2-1	TGCGCCAGCAGCGTCCTCCCGGGACTAGGAGCAGATGAGCAGTTCTTC	CASSVLPGLGADEQFF
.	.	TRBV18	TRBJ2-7	TGTGCCAGCTCACCACGGGACAAGGCCGAGCAGTACTTC	CASSPRDKAEQYF
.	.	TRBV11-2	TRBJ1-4	TGTGCCAGCAGCTTACAGGGTATTGAAAATGAAAAACTGTTTTTT	CASSLQGIENEKLFF
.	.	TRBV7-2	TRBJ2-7	TGTGCCAGCAGCTTAACAACCGAGCAGTACTTC	CASSLTTEQYF
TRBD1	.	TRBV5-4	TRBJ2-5	TGTGCCAGCAGCGCGGAGGACAGGGAAGAGACCCAGTACTTC	CASSAEDREETQYF
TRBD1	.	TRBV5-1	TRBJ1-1	TGCGCCAGCAGGTATACCGGGACAGGGGGCGTTCAAGCTTTCTTT	CASRYTGTGGVQAFF
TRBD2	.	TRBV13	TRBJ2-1	TGTGCCAGCCGGGCTAGCGGGAGAAGGGGTGAGCAGTTCTTC	CASRASGRRGEQFF
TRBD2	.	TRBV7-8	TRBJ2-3	TGTGCCAGCAGCTTAGTGGAGCTAGCGGGGGCAGATACGCAGTATTTT	CASSLVELAGADTQYF
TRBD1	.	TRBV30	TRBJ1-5	TGTGCCTACGGGACAGGGGGCCGTCAGCCCCAGCATTTT	CAYGTGGRQPQHF
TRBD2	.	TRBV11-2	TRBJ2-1	TGTGCCAGCAGCTTAGGTCTAGCGGGGGGGCCAATGAATGAGCAGTTCTTC	CASSLGLAGGPMNEQFF
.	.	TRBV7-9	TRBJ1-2	TGTGCCAGCAGCTTAGGTGGGGGGGAGAGCTATGGCTACACCTTC	CASSLGGGESYGYTF
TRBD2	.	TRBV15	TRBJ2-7	TGTGCCACCAGCAGAGGATTAAGGACTAGCGGGGGTCCCCGCCTCTACGAGCAGTACTTC	CATSRGLRTSGGPRLYEQYF
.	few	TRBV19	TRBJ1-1	TGTGCCAGTAGTGGACAGTTGAACACTGAAGCTTTCTTT	CASSGQLNTEAFF
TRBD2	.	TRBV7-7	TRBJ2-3	TGTGCTAGCAGCTTAGTTGCGGGGGGCACAGATACGCAGTATTTT	CASSLVAGGTDTQYF
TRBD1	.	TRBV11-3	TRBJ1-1	TGTGCCAGCAGCCAAGGGGGACAGGGGAACACTGAAGCTTTCTTT	CASSQGGQGNTEAFF